Listed below are T cell receptor beta chains from one sample, sequenced in a study of control samples from healthy donors and cancer patients. TCRdb's copy holds only in-frame clones and misses some; the assay was immunoSEQ multiplex PCR. The profile shows 150,000 to 200,000 clones, 88% of them singletons. Sequenced material: blood. The receptor set was obtained from a woman aged 30 to 39 in good health. Each CDR3 is given with its conserved first and last residue. Each record gives: J gene, clone size, V gene, D gene, CDR3 protein, CDR3 DNA. A D gene is named only where the DNA matches it firmly. Expanded clones get a size class; other rows say once, few or many, or leave the size out.

>TRBJ1-5|NA|TRBV2|NA
CASSAPPNQPQHF
TGTGCCAGCAGTGCTCCACCCAATCAGCCCCAGCATTTT
>TRBJ2-1|NA|TRBV7-9|TRBD2
CASSPGQGLAGGLNEQFF
TGTGCCAGCAGCCCGGGACAGGGACTAGCGGGAGGGCTTAATGAGCAGTTCTTC
>TRBJ2-1|many|TRBV28|TRBD2
CASSRTSGSGYNEQFF
TGTGCCAGCAGTCGGACTAGCGGGAGTGGCTACAATGAGCAGTTCTTC
>TRBJ2-5|NA|TRBV5-1|NA
CASSAPGFETQYF
TGCGCCAGCAGCGCGCCCGGGTTTGAGACCCAGTACTTC
>TRBJ2-4|NA|TRBV28|TRBD2
CASSIGGAQNIQYF
TGTGCCAGCAGTATCGGGGGGGCCCAGAACATTCAGTACTTC
>TRBJ2-6|NA|TRBV4-2|NA
CASSQETSSGANVLTF
TGTGCCAGCAGCCAAGAGACTAGCTCTGGGGCCAACGTCCTGACTTTC
>TRBJ1-3|NA|TRBV6-6|NA
CASSGGSVRGVAAAGNTIYF
TGTGCCAGCAGCGGGGGGAGTGTGCGAGGGGTGGCCGCCGCTGGAAACACCATATATTTT
>TRBJ1-5|NA|TRBV4-1|NA
CASSQVFQGGGRGYSNQPQHF
TGCGCCAGCAGCCAAGTGTTCCAGGGCGGGGGAAGGGGTTATAGCAATCAGCCCCAGCATTTT
>TRBJ2-1|NA|TRBV7-2|TRBD2
CASSPLAGGVDNEQFF
TGTGCCAGCAGCCCCCTTGCGGGGGGAGTCGACAATGAGCAGTTCTTC
>TRBJ2-1|once|TRBV7-2|NA
CASSYPGTQQFF
TGTGCCAGCAGCTACCCCGGGACCCAGCAGTTCTTC
>TRBJ1-5|NA|TRBV30|NA
CAWSLGHYSNQPQHF
TGTGCCTGGAGTCTAGGGCACTATAGCAATCAGCCCCAGCATTTT
>TRBJ2-5|NA|TRBV3-1/TRBV3-2|TRBD2
CASSQFSGRPQYF
TGTGCCAGCAGCCAATTCAGCGGGAGGCCCCAATACTTC
>TRBJ2-1|NA|TRBV10-3|NA
CATSGFSYNEQFF
TGTGCCACCTCGGGGTTCTCCTACAATGAGCAGTTCTTC
>TRBJ2-7|NA|TRBV7-9|TRBD2
CATAGVSFEQYF
TGTGCCACAGCGGGAGTATCGTTTGAGCAGTACTTC
>TRBJ1-3|once|TRBV23-1|NA
CASVRPTYSSGNTIYF
TGCGCCAGCGTCAGGCCTACTTACTCCTCTGGAAACACCATATATTTT
>TRBJ1-5|NA|TRBV19|NA
CASSIGAGSNQPQHF
TGTGCCAGTAGTATAGGGGCAGGGAGCAATCAGCCCCAGCATTTT
>TRBJ1-2|NA|TRBV6-1|NA
CASREGDLNYGYTF
TGTGCCAGCAGAGAAGGAGACCTTAACTATGGCTACACCTTC
>TRBJ1-5|NA|TRBV27|NA
CASSSRGAWQPQHF
TGTGCCAGCAGTTCCCGAGGGGCTTGGCAGCCCCAGCATTTT
>TRBJ1-1|NA|TRBV19|TRBD1
CASSMGTGVWNTEAFF
TGTGCCAGTAGTATGGGGACAGGGGTTTGGAACACTGAAGCTTTCTTT
>TRBJ2-1|NA|TRBV5-4|NA
CASSLEVLGSGYNEQFF
TGTGCCAGCAGCTTGGAGGTTCTGGGGTCCGGCTACAATGAGCAGTTCTTC
>TRBJ2-5|NA|TRBV7-8|NA
CASRIGGRTETQYF
TGTGCCAGCAGGATAGGAGGGCGGACCGAGACCCAGTACTTC
>TRBJ2-3|once|TRBV5-6|NA
CASSVKGVDTQYF
TGTGCCAGCAGCGTGAAAGGGGTGGATACGCAGTATTTT
>TRBJ2-3|NA|TRBV19|TRBD1
CASSIAAGGVDTQYF
TGTGCCAGTAGTATTGCCGCAGGGGGTGTAGATACGCAGTATTTT
>TRBJ2-5|NA|TRBV10-3|TRBD1
CAISGGTGGLETQYF
TGTGCCATCAGTGGGGGGACAGGCGGGCTGGAGACCCAGTACTTC
>TRBJ1-2|NA|TRBV2|NA
CASSEWGSPYGYTF
TGTGCCAGCAGTGAATGGGGCAGCCCCTATGGCTACACCTTC
>TRBJ2-3|NA|TRBV19|NA
CASSIDGGVGDTQYF
TGTGCCAGTAGTATAGATGGGGGAGTCGGAGATACGCAGTATTTT
>TRBJ2-1|few|TRBV28|NA
CASSLYGSAYNEQFF
TGTGCCAGCAGTTTGTACGGGAGCGCTTACAATGAGCAGTTCTTC
>TRBJ1-5|NA|TRBV7-9|NA
CASSLDIVTSNQPQHF
TGTGCCAGCAGCTTAGACATCGTCACTAGCAATCAGCCCCAGCATTTT
>TRBJ1-4|NA|TRBV18|TRBD1
CASSLRDRGRGTNEKLFF
TGTGCCAGCTCTCTCCGGGACAGGGGGCGAGGGACTAATGAAAAACTGTTTTTT
>TRBJ2-2|NA|TRBV5-5|NA
CASSLVAGNTGELFF
TGTGCCAGCAGCTTGGTGGCTGGGAACACCGGGGAGCTGTTTTTT
>TRBJ1-2|NA|TRBV29-1|NA
CSVVSENYGYTF
TGCAGCGTTGTGTCAGAAAACTATGGCTACACCTTC
>TRBJ2-6|once|TRBV12-3/TRBV12-4|NA
CASRGSNVLTF
TGTGCCAGCAGAGGGTCCAACGTCCTGACTTTC